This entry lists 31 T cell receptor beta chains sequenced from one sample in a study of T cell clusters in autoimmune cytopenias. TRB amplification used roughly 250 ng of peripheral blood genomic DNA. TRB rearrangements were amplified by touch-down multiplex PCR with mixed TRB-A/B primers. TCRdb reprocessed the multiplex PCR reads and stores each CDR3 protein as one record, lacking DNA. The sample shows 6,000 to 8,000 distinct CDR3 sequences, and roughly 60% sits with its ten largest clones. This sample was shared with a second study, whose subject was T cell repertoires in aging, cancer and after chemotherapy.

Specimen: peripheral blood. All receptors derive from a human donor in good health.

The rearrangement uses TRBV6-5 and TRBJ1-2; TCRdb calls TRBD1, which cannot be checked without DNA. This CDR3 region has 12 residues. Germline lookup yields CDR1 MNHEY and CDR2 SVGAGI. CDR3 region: CASSRQGEGYTF.

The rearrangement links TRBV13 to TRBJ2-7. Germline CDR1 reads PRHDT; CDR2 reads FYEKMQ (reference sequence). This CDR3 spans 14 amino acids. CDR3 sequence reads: CASSLLASSYEQYF.

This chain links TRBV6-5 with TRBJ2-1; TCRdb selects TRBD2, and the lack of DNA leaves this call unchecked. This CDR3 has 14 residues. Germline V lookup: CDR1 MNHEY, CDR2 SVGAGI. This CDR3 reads CASRPGPSYNEQFF.

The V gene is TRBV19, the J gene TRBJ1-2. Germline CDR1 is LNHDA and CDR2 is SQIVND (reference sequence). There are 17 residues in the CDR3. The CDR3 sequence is CASNPQGGRGPNYGYTF.

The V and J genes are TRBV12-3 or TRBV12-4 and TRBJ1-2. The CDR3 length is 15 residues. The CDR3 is CASSRRDTPNYGYTF.

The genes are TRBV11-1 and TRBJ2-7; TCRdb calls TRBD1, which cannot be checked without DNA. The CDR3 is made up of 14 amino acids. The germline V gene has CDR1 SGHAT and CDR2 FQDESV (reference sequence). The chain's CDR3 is CASSPTGTGNEQYF.

The chain's CDR3 is CASSGQFENSPLHF. The chain has TRBV6-1 and TRBJ1-6; TCRdb gives TRBD1 as the D gene, but with no DNA this cannot be confirmed. This CDR3 region has 14 residues. Germline V gene data show CDR1 as MNHNS and CDR2 as SASEGT.

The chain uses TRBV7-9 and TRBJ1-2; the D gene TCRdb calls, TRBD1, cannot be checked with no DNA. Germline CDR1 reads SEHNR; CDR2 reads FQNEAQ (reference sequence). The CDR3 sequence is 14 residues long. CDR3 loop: CASSSGISGRGYTF.

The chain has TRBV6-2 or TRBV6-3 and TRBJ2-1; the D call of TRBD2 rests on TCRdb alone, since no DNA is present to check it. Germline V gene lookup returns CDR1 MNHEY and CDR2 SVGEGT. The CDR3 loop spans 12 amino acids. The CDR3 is CASSNPGTSGFF.

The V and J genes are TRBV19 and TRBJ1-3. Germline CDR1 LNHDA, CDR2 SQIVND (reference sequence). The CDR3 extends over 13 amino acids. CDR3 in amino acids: CASSVQGRDTIYF.

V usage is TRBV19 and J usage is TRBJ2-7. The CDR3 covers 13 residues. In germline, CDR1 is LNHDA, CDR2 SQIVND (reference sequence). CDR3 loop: CASSKRRAYEQYF.

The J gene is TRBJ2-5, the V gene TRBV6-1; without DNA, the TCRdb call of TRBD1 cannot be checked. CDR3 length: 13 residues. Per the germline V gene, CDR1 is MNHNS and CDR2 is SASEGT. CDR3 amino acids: CASSTGQEETQYF.

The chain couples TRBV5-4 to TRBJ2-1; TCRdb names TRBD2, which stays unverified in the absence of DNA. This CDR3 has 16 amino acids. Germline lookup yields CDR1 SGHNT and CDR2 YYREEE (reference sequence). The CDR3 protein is CASSLGASGLYNEQFF.

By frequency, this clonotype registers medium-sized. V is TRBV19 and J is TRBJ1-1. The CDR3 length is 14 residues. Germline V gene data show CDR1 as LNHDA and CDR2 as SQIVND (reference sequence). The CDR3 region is CASRIHSDNTEAFF.

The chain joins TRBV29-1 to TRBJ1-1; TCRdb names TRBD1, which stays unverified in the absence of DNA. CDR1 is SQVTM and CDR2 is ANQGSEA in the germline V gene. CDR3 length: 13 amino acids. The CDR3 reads CSVEDWDRPGAFF.

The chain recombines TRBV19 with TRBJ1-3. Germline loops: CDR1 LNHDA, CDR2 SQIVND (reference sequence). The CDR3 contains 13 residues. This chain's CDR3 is CASSMPRRDTIYF.

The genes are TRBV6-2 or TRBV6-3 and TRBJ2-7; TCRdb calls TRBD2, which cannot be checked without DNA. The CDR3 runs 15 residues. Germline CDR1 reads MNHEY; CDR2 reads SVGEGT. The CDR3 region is CASSCSDSGAYEQYF.

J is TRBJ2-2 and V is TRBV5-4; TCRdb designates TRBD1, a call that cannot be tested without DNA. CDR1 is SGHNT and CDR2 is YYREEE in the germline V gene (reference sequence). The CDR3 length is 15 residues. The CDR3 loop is CASSIRDRGAGELFF.

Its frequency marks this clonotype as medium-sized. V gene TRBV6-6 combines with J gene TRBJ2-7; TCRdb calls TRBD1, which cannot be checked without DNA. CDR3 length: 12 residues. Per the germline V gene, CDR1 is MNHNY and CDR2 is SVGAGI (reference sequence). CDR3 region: CASSYTGDEQYF.

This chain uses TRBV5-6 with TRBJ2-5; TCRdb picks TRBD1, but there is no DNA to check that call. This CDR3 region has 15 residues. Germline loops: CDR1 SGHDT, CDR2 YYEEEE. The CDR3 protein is CASSLAGTGGETQYF.

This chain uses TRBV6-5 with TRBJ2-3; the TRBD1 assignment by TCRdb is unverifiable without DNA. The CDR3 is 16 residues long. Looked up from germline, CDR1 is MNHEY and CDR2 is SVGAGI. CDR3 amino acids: CASRESGTGLTDTQYF.

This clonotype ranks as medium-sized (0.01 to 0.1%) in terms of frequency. The CDR3 is CASSLKSGTDTQYF. V gene TRBV5-6 combines with J gene TRBJ2-3; TCRdb lists TRBD2, though no DNA is available to test this call. The CDR3 runs to 14 residues. The germline V gene encodes CDR1 SGHDT and CDR2 YYEEEE.

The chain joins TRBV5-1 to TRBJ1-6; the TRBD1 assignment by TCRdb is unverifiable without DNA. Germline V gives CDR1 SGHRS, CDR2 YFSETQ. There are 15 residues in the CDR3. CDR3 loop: CASSLGAGLESPLHF. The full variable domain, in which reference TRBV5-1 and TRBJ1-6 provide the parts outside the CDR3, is KAGVTQTPRYLIKTRGQQVTLSCSPISGHRSVSWYQQTPGQGLQFLFEYFSETQRNKGNFPGRFSGRQFSNSRSEMNVSTLELGDSALYLCASSLGAGLESPLHFGNGTRLTVT.

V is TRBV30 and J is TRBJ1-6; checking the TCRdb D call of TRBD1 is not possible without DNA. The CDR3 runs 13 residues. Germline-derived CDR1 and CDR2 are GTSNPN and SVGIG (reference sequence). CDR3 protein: CASRDREISPLHF.

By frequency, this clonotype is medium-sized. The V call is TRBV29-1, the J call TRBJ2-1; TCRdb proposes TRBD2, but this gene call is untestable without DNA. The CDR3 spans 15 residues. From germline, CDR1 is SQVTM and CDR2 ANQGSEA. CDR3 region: CSGTPTSGRPNEQFF.

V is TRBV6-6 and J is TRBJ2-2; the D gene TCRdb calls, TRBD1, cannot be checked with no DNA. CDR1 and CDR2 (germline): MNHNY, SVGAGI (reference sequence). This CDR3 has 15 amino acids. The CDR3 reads CASSGSGGNTGELFF.

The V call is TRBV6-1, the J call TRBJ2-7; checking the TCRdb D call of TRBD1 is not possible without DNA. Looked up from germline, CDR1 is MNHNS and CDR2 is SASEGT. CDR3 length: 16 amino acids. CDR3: CASSALGGASSYEQYF.

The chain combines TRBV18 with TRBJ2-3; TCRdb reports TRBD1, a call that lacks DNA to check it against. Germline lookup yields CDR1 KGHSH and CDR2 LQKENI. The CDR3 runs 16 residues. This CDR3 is CASSDPGQGRADTQYF.

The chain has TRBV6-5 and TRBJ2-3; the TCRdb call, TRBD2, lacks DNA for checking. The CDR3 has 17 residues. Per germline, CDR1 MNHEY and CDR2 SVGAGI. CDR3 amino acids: CASSYEGPGRGTDTQYF.

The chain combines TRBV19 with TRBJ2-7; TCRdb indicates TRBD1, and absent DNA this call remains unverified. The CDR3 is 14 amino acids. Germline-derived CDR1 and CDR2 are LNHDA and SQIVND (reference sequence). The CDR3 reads CASSIAGDVEEQYF.

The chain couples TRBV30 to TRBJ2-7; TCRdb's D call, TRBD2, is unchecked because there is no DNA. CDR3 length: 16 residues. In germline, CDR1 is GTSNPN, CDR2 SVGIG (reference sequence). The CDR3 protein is CAWSPPGLAGAYEQYF.